Below, 24 T cell receptor beta chains from the same sample are listed, as sequenced in a study of T cells in Graves' hyperthyroidism and ophthalmopathy. TCR beta CDR3 regions were amplified from RNA transcripts. The HTBI primer set was used in a first-round RT-PCR of the TCR CDR3. TCRdb redid the calling of the multiplex PCR reads with MiXCR, one entry per CDR3 protein. The sample lists about 660,000 distinct CDR3 sequences, just under 45% occurring once. Sequenced sample: peripheral blood or thyroid tissue (not recorded which). These receptors all come from an adult man with Graves' disease, either hyperthyroidism or ophthalmopathy (not recorded which).

The rearrangement joins TRBV7-9 to TRBJ1-2, with TRBD1 matching over 8 bases. Trimming took 0 bases from V and 0 from J; bases not matched to a gene: 6. Per the germline V gene, CDR1 is SEHNR and CDR2 is FQNEAQ (reference sequence). This CDR3 spans 17 amino acids. CDR3 DNA sequence: TGTGCCAGCAGCTTAGCCCGACAGGGGCCTACTAACTATGGCTACACCTTC. Amino acid sequence: CASSLARQGPTNYGYTF.

The chain joins TRBV10-3 to TRBJ1-1; D is uncertain. V dropped 7 bases and J dropped 8 bases, with 8 bases sitting between them. The CDR3 is 10 residues long. Looked up from germline, CDR1 is ENHRY and CDR2 is SYGVKD. The CDR3 DNA sequence: TGTGCCATCAAGGGCACAGAAGCTTTCTTT. Encoded protein: CAIKGTEAFF.

This clonotype was observed a few times. This chain uses TRBV7-2 with TRBJ2-3, with a weak D call TRBD1 (6 bases). Trimming pared 4 bases from V and 4 bases from J, leaving 12 bases between. Germline V lookup: CDR1 SGHTA, CDR2 FQGNSA. The CDR3 contains 14 residues. CDR3 amino acids: CASSSPGQPDTQYF. The CDR3 nucleotides read TGTGCCAGCAGCTCCCCAGGACAGCCAGATACGCAGTATTTT.

The chain has TRBV7-6 and TRBJ2-7; D possibly corresponds to TRBD1 (6 bases). This CDR3 is 15 amino acids long. Trimming shortened V by 5 bases and J by 5 bases, and 19 bases separated the two germline ends. Germline loops: CDR1 SGHVS, CDR2 FNYEAQ. The CDR3 DNA reads as TGTGCCAGCAGCAACCCTTACCAGGGGATCAACGAGCAGTACTTC. Encoded protein: CASSNPYQGINEQYF.

The V and J genes are TRBV19 and TRBJ2-6; D tentatively fits TRBD1 or TRBD2 (5 bases each). The CDR3 spans 15 residues. Germline CDR1 reads LNHDA; CDR2 reads SQIVND (reference sequence). V lost 5 bases to trimming and J lost 2 bases, with 10 bases between them. The CDR3: CASSWGSPGANVLTF. The CDR3 region has the DNA TGTGCCAGTAGTTGGGGGTCCCCTGGGGCCAACGTCCTGACTTTC.

The V and J genes are TRBV7-8 and TRBJ2-7; D remains ambiguous. V lost 6 bases, J lost 0 bases, and 15 bases lay in between. The length of the CDR3 is 15 residues. Germline CDR1 and CDR2: SGHVS and FQNEAQ. The CDR3 DNA is TGTGCCAGCAGTTTACACCAGGCTAGCTCCTACGAGCAGTACTTC. Translation: CASSLHQASSYEQYF.

This clonotype was counted at least ten times. The V gene is TRBV25-1, the J gene TRBJ2-7, with D possibly matching TRBD2 (5 bases). Germline CDR1 reads MGHDK; CDR2 reads SYGVNS. The CDR3 has 13 amino acids. The V end was cut by 5 bases, the J end by 4 bases, with 12 bases between. CDR3 in amino acids: CASSIPGIYEQYF. The DNA of the CDR3 is TGTGCCAGCAGTATCCCGGGGATTTACGAGCAGTACTTC.

This clonotype was counted a few times. The chain is built from TRBV5-1 and TRBJ1-1; D may be TRBD1 (6 bases). Trimming left V 2 bases short and J 3 bases short, with 11 bases between. The germline CDR1 and CDR2 sequences are SGHRS and YFSETQ. This CDR3 is 14 amino acids long. The CDR3 sequence is CASSFGTQYTEAFF. The CDR3 DNA follows: TGCGCCAGCAGCTTCGGGACACAATACACTGAAGCTTTCTTT.

The genes are TRBV5-1 and TRBJ2-5; D gene unclear. Germline loops: CDR1 SGHRS, CDR2 YFSETQ. CDR3 length: 15 residues. Trimming took 1 base from V and 2 from J, leaving 12 bases between them. The CDR3 spells CASSLTSPDQETQYF. CDR3 coding DNA: TGCGCCAGCAGCTTGACCTCACCGGATCAAGAGACCCAGTACTTC. Full variable domain (rest looked up from reference TRBV5-1 and TRBJ2-5): KAGVTQTPRYLIKTRGQQVTLSCSPISGHRSVSWYQQTPGQGLQFLFEYFSETQRNKGNFPGRFSGRQFSNSRSEMNVSTLELGDSALYLCASSLTSPDQETQYFGPGTRLLVL.

This chain connects TRBV11-2 to TRBJ1-4; unclear D gene. V was pared by 6 bases and J by 7 bases, with 6 bases between. This CDR3 contains 11 residues. The germline CDR1 and CDR2 sequences are SGHAT and FQNNGV. As DNA, the CDR3 is TGTGCCAGCAGACCAGCTGAAAAACTGTTTTTT. This encodes CASRPAEKLFF. The variable domain in full, completed from reference TRBV11-2 and TRBJ1-4, reads EAGVAQSPRYKIIEKRQSVAFWCNPISGHATLYWYQQILGQGPKLLIQFQNNGVVDDSQLPKDRFSAERLKGVDSTLKIQPAKLEDSAVYLCASRPAEKLFFGSGTQLSVL.

The V gene is TRBV12-3 or TRBV12-4, the J gene TRBJ1-1; no definite D call. Trimming cost V 1 base and J 0 bases, with 12 bases left between them. The CDR3 is 16 amino acids. The CDR3 DNA is TGTGCCAGCAGTTTAGGGGCAGGCGACATGAACACTGAAGCTTTCTTT. Amino acid sequence: CASSLGAGDMNTEAFF.

The sample holds a few counts of this clonotype. The chain has TRBV2 and TRBJ1-5; D gene unclear. Germline CDR1 reads SNHLY; CDR2 reads FYNNEI. Trimming took 0 bases from V and 6 from J, leaving 15 bases between them. The CDR3 totals 16 residues. CDR3 bases: TGTGCCAGCAGTGAAGCGCAGCGGTACGTGGCTCAGCCCCAGCATTTT. It is translated as CASSEAQRYVAQPQHF. The complete variable domain, with remaining parts taken from reference TRBV2 and TRBJ1-5, reads EPEVTQTPSHQVTQMGQEVILRCVPISNHLYFYWYRQILGQKVEFLVSFYNNEISEKSEIFDDQFSVERPDGSNFTLKIRSTKLEDSAMYFCASSEAQRYVAQPQHFGDGTRLSIL.

V is TRBV7-9 and J is TRBJ1-1, with D perhaps matching TRBD1 (5 bases). Per germline, CDR1 SEHNR and CDR2 FQNEAQ (reference sequence). This CDR3 has 16 residues. V lost 6 bases and J lost 3, with 20 bases in between. DNA of the CDR3: TGTGCCAGCAGTTTTGGTCCGGCAGGGCCTGACACTGAAGCTTTCTTT. Its protein product is CASSFGPAGPDTEAFF.

Ten or more counts support this clonotype. V and J are TRBV25-1 and TRBJ1-4, with D perhaps matching TRBD1 (6 bases). The V end was cut by 1 base, the J end by 6 bases, with 12 bases between. The CDR3 contains 15 residues. The germline CDR1 and CDR2 sequences are MGHDK and SYGVNS. For the CDR3, the DNA is TGTGCCAGCAGTGAATTTAAGGGGGGGGATGAAAAACTGTTTTTT. Translated: CASSEFKGGDEKLFF.

The gene calls are TRBV19 and TRBJ1-4; TRBD1 matches 7 bases. From germline, CDR1 is LNHDA and CDR2 SQIVND (reference sequence). The V segment lost 5 bases and the J segment 5 bases; nucleotides outside the gene matches: 8. The CDR3 extends over 15 amino acids. CDR3 loop: CASSSRTGVNEKLFF. The CDR3 coding sequence is TGTGCCAGTAGTTCCCGGACAGGAGTGAATGAAAAACTGTTTTTT.

The rearrangement joins TRBV2 to TRBJ2-6; D unresolved. There are 19 residues in the CDR3. CDR1 is SNHLY and CDR2 is FYNNEI in the germline V gene. V lost 7 bases and J lost 0, with 22 bases in between. The CDR3 sequence is CASTICSGADNSGANVLTF. CDR3 coding DNA: TGTGCCAGCACCATCTGCAGTGGCGCTGACAACTCTGGGGCCAACGTCCTGACTTTC.

This clonotype occurred a few times. The rearrangement joins TRBV12-5 to TRBJ2-5, with 8 bases lining up with TRBD1. The CDR3 has 15 residues. CDR1 LGHNT and CDR2 FRNRAP come from the germline V gene. The V and J ends lost 9 bases and 4 bases, in that order; junction bases with no gene match: 13. The CDR3, as DNA: TGTGCTAGCACATCTTTTGGACAGGGAGGAGAGACCCAGTACTTC. This gives the protein CASTSFGQGGETQYF.

This clonotype was recorded at least ten times. The chain links TRBV29-1 to TRBJ1-1, with TRBD1 as a possible D gene (5 bases). Germline V gene sequence: CDR1 SQVTM, CDR2 ANQGSEA. This CDR3 is 13 amino acids long. The V end was cut by 4 bases, the J end by 1 base, with 10 bases between. The DNA for the CDR3 is TGCAGCGTTGTACGGGGACCGAACACTGAAGCTTTCTTT. Amino acid sequence: CSVVRGPNTEAFF.

On this clonotype itself: This may arise from a read error, as a much more abundant clone is one base away. The V and J genes are TRBV10-3 and TRBJ1-1, with D unclear. The CDR3 runs to 13 residues. V gave up 9 bases and J gave up 1 base, with 12 bases separating them. Germline V gives CDR1 ENHRY, CDR2 SYGVKD. The CDR3 region has the DNA TGTGCCATACTACGACATTCGAACACTGAAGCTTTCTTT. As protein: CAILRHSNTEAFF.

V and J are TRBV20-1 and TRBJ2-5, with D possibly being TRBD2 (6 bases). Trimming took off 3 bases at V and 2 bases at J, with 13 bases between the two ends. This CDR3 has 14 amino acids. CDR1 is DFQATT, CDR2 SNEGSKA, per germline (reference sequence). The CDR3: CSASPDGLQETQYF. As DNA, the CDR3 is TGCAGTGCTAGTCCCGACGGACTACAAGAGACCCAGTACTTC.

On this clonotype: This may stem from a read error, because a much larger clone lies one nucleotide away. The rearrangement links TRBV9 to TRBJ1-3, with D unresolved. Deletions cut 0 bases from V and 3 bases from J, with 4 bases between. The V gene's germline CDR1 is SGDLS and CDR2 YYNGEE. The CDR3 sequence is 13 residues long. The CDR3: CASSVGCGNTIYF. The DNA of the CDR3 is TGTGCCAGCAGCGTAGGCTGTGGAAACACCATATATTTT.

This clonotype was counted many times. V usage is TRBV19 and J usage is TRBJ1-5; D gene uncertain. CDR1 and CDR2 from the germline V gene are LNHDA and SQIVND (reference sequence). The CDR3 loop spans 13 amino acids. Trimming took 6 bases from V and 3 from J, leaving 9 bases between them. The CDR3 region is CASSLQFNQPQHF. In DNA form, the CDR3 reads TGTGCCAGTAGCCTCCAGTTCAATCAGCCCCAGCATTTT.

This sequence joins TRBV2 and TRBJ1-1, with unresolved D. Germline CDR1 is SNHLY and CDR2 is FYNNEI. The V end was cut by 6 bases, the J end by 4 bases, with 15 bases between. The CDR3 spans 14 residues. CDR3 residues: CASRRPGSTTEAFF. CDR3 nucleotide sequence: TGTGCCAGCAGACGGCCGGGGTCGACCACTGAAGCTTTCTTT.

The rearrangement uses TRBV20-1 and TRBJ2-7, with unresolved D. The germline V gene encodes CDR1 DFQATT and CDR2 SNEGSKA (reference sequence). This CDR3 contains 14 residues. The germline V and J ends were trimmed by 1 base and 1 base, with 11 bases remaining between them. The CDR3, as DNA: TGCAGTGCTAGAGGAGGCCCGGTTTCCTACGAGCAGTACTTC. It translates to CSARGGPVSYEQYF.